A selection of T cell receptor beta chains follows, all from one sample in a study of blood T cell repertoires in COVID-19. Only in-frame clones appear in the TCRdb table, and some are missing; sequencing was by immunoSEQ multiplex PCR. The sample includes 87,000 or so clones, 70% to 90% of them seen just once. What was sequenced was peripheral blood. Receptors originate from a woman of 80 years or more in a cohort sampled during active or convalescent COVID-19. Both conserved end residues are part of each CDR3. The D gene is left open where the match is weak. The listing skips clone size in some rows; elsewhere it reads once, few, many or a size class.

clone_size	d_call	v_call	j_call	cdr3_nt	cdr3_aa
-	TRBD1	TRBV30	TRBJ1-6	TGTGCCTGGAGTGTGCCCGGGACAGGGACGTCACCCCTCCACTTT	CAWSVPGTGTSPLHF
-	TRBD1	TRBV5-1	TRBJ2-7	TGCGCCAGCAGCTTGGAGGACAGGGTGGGCGAGCAGTACTTC	CASSLEDRVGEQYF
few	-	TRBV6-5	TRBJ2-2	TGTGCCAGCATGAAAACAGGGATCCGTAACGGGGAGCTGTTTTTT	CASMKTGIRNGELFF
-	-	TRBV3-1/TRBV3-2	TRBJ1-1	TGTGCCAGCAGCCAAGATAACGCGGGCCAGGGGACTGAAGCTTTCTTT	CASSQDNAGQGTEAFF
-	-	TRBV19	TRBJ2-1	TGTGCCAGTAGTACGATGACTATTTTGTACAATGAGCAGTTCTTC	CASSTMTILYNEQFF
once	-	TRBV5-1	TRBJ1-1	TGCGCCAGCAGCTTCCGTGCAGAAAAGAACACTGAAGCTTTCTTT	CASSFRAEKNTEAFF
-	-	TRBV5-1	TRBJ1-1	TGCGCCAGCAGCTTGGAAGAGAGGGCAGCTAGAAACACTGAAGCTTTCTTT	CASSLEERAARNTEAFF
-	-	TRBV27	TRBJ2-4	TGTGCCAGCAGTCCCCCAGGGCCCAAAAACATTCAGTACTTC	CASSPPGPKNIQYF
-	TRBD2	TRBV19	TRBJ2-1	TGTGCCAGTAGTATACAGTCCCCTAGCGGGAGTCACAACCGGGCCTACAATGAGCAGTTCTTC	CASSIQSPSGSHNRAYNEQFF
-	-	TRBV27	TRBJ1-1	TGTGCCAGCAGTTTAAACAGGGTAAACACTGAAGCTTTCTTT	CASSLNRVNTEAFF
-	-	TRBV28	TRBJ1-1	TGTGCCAGCAGTTTAACCGTCCAGGGTGGAGCTTTCTTT	CASSLTVQGGAFF
-	-	TRBV27	TRBJ1-6	TGTGCCAGCAGTTTGATTCAGGGAGGGAGTTCACCCCTCCACTTT	CASSLIQGGSSPLHF
few	TRBD1	TRBV24-1	TRBJ1-5	TGTGCCACCAGTGATCAGAGGACAGGGGAAGTAGATTATAGCAATCAGCCCCAGCATTTT	CATSDQRTGEVDYSNQPQHF
-	TRBD2	TRBV20-1	TRBJ2-2	TGCAGTGCTAGTGGGACTAGGGACACCGGGGAGCTGTTTTTT	CSASGTRDTGELFF
-	-	TRBV30	TRBJ2-3	TGTGCCTGCCTTAATCCCACAGATACGCAGTATTTT	CACLNPTDTQYF
few	TRBD1	TRBV29-1	TRBJ2-3	TGCAGCGCTACGACAGGGGAGGATACGCAGTATTTT	CSATTGEDTQYF
-	-	TRBV6-5	TRBJ1-5	TGTGCCAGCAGTTACTCGAGCGGGGCCAAATTCTTAGAGTTGCATTTT	CASSYSSGAKFLELHF
once	TRBD1	TRBV7-7	TRBJ2-3	TGTGCTAGCAGCCTAGACAGGGGAACAGATACGCAGTATTTT	CASSLDRGTDTQYF
-	-	TRBV6-6	TRBJ2-1	TGTGCCAGCACCCAGTCTCCCCGCGGGAATGAGCAGTTCTTC	CASTQSPRGNEQFF